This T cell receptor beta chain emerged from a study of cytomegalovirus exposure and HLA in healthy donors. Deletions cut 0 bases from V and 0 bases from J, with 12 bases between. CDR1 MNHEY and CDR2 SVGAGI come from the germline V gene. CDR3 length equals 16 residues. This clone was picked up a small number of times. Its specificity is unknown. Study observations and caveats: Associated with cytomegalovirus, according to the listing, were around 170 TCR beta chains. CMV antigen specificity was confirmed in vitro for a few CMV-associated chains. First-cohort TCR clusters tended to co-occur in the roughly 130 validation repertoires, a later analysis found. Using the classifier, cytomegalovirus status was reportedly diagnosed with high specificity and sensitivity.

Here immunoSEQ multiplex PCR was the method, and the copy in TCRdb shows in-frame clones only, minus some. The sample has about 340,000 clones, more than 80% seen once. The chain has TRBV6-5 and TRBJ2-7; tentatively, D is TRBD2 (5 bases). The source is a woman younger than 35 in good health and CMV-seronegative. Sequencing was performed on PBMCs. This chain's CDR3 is CASSYSNPRGSYEQYF. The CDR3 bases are TGTGCCAGCAGTTACTCGAATCCACGGGGCTCCTACGAGCAGTACTTC.